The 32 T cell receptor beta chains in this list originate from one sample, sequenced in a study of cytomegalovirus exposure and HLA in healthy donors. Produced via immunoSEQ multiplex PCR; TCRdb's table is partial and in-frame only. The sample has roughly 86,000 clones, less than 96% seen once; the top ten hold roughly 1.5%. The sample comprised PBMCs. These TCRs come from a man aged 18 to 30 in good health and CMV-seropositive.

CDR3 bases: TGTGCCAGTAGGGTACACGAGAACACTGAAGCTTTCTTT. It translates to CASRVHENTEAFF. The chain couples TRBV19 to TRBJ1-1; D is undetermined. The CDR3 sequence is 13 residues long. From germline, CDR1 is LNHDA and CDR2 SQIVND (reference sequence). Trimming stripped 6 bases from V and 1 base from J, with 9 bases between.

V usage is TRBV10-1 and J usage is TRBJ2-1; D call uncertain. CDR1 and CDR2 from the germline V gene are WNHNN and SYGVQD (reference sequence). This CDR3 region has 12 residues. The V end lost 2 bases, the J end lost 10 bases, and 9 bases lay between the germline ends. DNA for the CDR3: TGCGCCAGCAGTGAGAGCGTCGGGGAGCAGTTCTTC. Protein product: CASSESVGEQFF.

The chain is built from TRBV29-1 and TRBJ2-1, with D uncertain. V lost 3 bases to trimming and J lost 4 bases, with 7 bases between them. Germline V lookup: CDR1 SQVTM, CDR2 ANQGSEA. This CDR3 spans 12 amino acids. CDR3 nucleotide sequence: TGCAGCGTTGAGGCGGATTACAATGAGCAGTTCTTC. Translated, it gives CSVEADYNEQFF.

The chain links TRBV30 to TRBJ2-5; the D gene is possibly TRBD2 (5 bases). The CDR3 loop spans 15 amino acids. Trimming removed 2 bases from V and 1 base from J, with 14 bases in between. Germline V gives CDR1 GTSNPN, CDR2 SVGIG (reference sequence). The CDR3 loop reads CAWSWTLALQETQYF. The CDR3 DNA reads TGTGCCTGGAGTTGGACCCTAGCTCTCCAAGAGACCCAGTACTTC.

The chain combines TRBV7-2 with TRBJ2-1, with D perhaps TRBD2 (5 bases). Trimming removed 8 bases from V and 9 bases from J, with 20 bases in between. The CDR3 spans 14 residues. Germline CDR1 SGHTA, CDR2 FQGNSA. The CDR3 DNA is TGTGCCAGCCGGAGGCAGTTGACAATGATTGAGCAGTTCTTC. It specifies CASRRQLTMIEQFF. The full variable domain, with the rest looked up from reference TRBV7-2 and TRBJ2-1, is GAGVSQSPSNKVTEKGKDVELRCDPISGHTALYWYRQSLGQGLEFLIYFQGNSAPDKSGLPSDRFSAERTGGSVSTLTIQRTQQEDSAVYLCASRRQLTMIEQFFGPGTRLTVL.

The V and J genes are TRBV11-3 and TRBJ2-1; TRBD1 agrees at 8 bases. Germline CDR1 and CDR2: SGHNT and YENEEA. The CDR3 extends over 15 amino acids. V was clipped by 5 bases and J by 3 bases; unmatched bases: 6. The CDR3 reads CASSPDRGLYNEQFF. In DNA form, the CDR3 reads TGTGCCAGCAGCCCCGACAGGGGACTCTACAATGAGCAGTTCTTC.

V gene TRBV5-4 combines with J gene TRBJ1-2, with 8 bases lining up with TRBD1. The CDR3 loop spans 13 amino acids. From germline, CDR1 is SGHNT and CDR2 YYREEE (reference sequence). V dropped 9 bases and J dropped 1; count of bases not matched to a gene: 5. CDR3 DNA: TGTGCCACCAAGGACAGGGATAACTATGGCTACACCTTC. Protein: CATKDRDNYGYTF.

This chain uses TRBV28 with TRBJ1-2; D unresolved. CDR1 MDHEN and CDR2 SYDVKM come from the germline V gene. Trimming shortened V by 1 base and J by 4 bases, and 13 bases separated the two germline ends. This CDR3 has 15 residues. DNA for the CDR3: TGTGCCAGCAGTTTATATTTGGAGACTACCTATGGCTACACCTTC. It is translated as CASSLYLETTYGYTF.

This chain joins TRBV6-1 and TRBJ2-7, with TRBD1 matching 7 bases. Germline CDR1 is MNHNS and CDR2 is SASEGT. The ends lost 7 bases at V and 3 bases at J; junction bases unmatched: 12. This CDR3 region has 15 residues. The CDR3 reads CASNPTGIDIYEQYF. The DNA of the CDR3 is TGTGCCAGCAACCCGACAGGGATCGATATCTACGAGCAGTACTTC.

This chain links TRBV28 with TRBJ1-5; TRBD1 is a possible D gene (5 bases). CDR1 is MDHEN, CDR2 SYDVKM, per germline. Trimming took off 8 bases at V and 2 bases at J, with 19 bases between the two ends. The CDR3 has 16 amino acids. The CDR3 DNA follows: TGTGCCAGCGGGGTCCGATGGAGGGGAGGCAATCAGCCCCAGCATTTT. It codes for CASGVRWRGGNQPQHF.

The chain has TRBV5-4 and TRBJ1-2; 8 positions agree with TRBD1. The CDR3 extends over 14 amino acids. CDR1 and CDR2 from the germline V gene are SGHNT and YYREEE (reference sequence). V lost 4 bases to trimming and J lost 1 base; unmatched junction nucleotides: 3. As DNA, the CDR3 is TGTGCCAGCAGCAGGGACAGGAGTAACTATGGCTACACCTTC. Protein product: CASSRDRSNYGYTF.

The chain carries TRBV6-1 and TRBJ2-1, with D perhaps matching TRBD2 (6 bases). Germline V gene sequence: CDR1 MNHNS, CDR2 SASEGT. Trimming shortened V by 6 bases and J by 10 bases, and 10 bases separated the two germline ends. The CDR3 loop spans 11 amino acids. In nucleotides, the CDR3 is TGTGCCAGCAGCCCTAGCGAGGAGCAGTTCTTC. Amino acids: CASSPSEEQFF.

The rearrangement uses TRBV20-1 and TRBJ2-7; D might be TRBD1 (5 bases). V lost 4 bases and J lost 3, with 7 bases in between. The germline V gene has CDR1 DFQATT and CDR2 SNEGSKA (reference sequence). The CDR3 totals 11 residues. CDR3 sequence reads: CSAKDNYEQYF. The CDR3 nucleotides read TGCAGTGCTAAGGACAACTACGAGCAGTACTTC.

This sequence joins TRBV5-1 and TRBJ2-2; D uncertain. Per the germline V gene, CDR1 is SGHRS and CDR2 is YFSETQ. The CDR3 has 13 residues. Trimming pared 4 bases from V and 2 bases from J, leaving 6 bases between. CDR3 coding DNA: TGCGCCAGCAGCGTACAAAACACCGGGGAGCTGTTTTTT. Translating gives CASSVQNTGELFF.

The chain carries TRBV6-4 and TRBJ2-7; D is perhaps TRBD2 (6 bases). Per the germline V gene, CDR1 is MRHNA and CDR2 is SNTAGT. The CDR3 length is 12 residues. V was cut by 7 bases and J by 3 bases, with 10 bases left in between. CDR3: CASKMRDYEQYF. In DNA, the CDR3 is TGTGCCAGCAAAATGCGGGACTACGAGCAGTACTTC.

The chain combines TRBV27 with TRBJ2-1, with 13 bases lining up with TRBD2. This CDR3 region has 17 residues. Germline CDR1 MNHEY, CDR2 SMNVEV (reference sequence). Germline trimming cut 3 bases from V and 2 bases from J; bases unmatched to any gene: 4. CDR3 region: CASSFPGLAGAYNEQFF. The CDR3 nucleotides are TGTGCCAGCAGTTTCCCCGGACTAGCGGGAGCCTACAATGAGCAGTTCTTC.

The DNA of the CDR3 is TGTGCCAGCAAGTCATGGCGGGAGGGCCCCGGTGAGCAGTTCTTC. Amino acid sequence: CASKSWREGPGEQFF. This rearrangement joins TRBV6-6 to TRBJ2-1, with 9 nucleotides matching TRBD2. J was trimmed by 9 bases and V by 7 bases; bases with no gene match: 13. Germline CDR1 MNHNY, CDR2 SVGAGI (reference sequence). This CDR3 comprises 15 residues.

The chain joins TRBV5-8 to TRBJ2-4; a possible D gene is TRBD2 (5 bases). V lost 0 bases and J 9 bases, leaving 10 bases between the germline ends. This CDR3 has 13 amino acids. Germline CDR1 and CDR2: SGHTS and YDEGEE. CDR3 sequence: CASSLGFRGIQYF. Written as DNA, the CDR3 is TGTGCCAGCAGCTTGGGGTTCCGGGGCATTCAGTACTTC.

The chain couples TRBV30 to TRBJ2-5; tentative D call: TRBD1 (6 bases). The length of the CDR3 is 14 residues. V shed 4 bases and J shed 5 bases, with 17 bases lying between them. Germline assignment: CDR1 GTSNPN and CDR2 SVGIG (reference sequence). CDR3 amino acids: CAWTSLGAGETQYF. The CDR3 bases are TGTGCCTGGACCTCTCTGGGGGCTGGGGAGACCCAGTACTTC.

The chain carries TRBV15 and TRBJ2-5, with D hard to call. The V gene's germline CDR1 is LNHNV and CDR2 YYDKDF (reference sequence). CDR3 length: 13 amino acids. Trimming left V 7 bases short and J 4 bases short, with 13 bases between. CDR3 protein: CATKVQMLETQYF. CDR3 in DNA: TGTGCCACCAAAGTTCAGATGCTAGAGACCCAGTACTTC.

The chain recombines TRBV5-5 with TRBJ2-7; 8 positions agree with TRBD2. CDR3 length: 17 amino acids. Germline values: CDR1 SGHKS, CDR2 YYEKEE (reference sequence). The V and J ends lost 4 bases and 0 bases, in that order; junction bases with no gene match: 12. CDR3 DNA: TGTGCCAGCAGCCCTAATTTAGCGGGACTCCGCTCCTACGAGCAGTACTTC. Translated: CASSPNLAGLRSYEQYF.

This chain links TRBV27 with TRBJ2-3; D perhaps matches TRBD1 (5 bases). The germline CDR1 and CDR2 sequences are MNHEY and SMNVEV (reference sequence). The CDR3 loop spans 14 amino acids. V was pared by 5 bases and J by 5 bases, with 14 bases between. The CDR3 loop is CASSPAGRGDTQYF. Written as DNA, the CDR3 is TGTGCCAGCAGTCCCGCAGGGCGCGGAGATACGCAGTATTTT.

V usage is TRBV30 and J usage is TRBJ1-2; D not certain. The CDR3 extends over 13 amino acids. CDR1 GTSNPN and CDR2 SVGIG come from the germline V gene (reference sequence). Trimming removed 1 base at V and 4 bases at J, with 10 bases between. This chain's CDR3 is CAWSGIMAYGYTF. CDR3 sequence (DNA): TGTGCCTGGAGTGGTATCATGGCCTATGGCTACACCTTC.

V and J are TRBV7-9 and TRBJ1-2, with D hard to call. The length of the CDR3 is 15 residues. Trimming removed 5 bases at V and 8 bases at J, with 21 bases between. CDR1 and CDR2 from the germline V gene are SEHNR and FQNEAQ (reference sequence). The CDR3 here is CASSPPGWPVGGYTF. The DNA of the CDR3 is TGTGCCAGCAGCCCCCCGGGGTGGCCCGTGGGAGGCTACACCTTC. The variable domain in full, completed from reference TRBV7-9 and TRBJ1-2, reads DTGVSQNPRHKITKRGQNVTFRCDPISEHNRLYWYRQTLGQGPEFLTYFQNEAQLEKSRLLSDRFSAERPKGSFSTLEIQRTEQGDSAMYLCASSPPGWPVGGYTFGSGTRLTVV.

CDR3 nucleotides: TGTGCCAGCAGTCGGACTATGAGGGGGCCGACGACCCAGTACTTC. Translation gives CASSRTMRGPTTQYF. This chain joins TRBV5-6 and TRBJ2-5; a weak D match, TRBD1 (7 bases). The CDR3 is made up of 15 amino acids. The ends were cut back, 5 bases at V and 7 bases at J, with 21 bases in the middle. Per germline, CDR1 SGHDT and CDR2 YYEEEE.

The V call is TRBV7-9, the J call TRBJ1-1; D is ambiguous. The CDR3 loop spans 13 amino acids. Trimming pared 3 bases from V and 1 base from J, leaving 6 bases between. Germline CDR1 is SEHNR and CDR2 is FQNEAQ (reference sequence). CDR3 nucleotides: TGTGCCAGCAGCTTCGGTGAGAACACTGAAGCTTTCTTT. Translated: CASSFGENTEAFF.

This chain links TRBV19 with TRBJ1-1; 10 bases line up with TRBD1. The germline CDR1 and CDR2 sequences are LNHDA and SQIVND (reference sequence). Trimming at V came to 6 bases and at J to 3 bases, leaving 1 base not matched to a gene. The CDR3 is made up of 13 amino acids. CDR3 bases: TGTGCCAGTAGCGGACAGGGGGACACTGAAGCTTTCTTT. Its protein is CASSGQGDTEAFF.

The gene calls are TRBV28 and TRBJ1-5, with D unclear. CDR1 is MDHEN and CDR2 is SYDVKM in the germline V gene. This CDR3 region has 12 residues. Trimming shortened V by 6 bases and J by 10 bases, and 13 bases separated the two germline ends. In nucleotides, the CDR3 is TGTGCCAGCAGCCACACGTTGGTACCCCAGCATTTT. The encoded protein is CASSHTLVPQHF. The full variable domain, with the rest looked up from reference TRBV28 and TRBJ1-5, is DVKVTQSSRYLVKRTGEKVFLECVQDMDHENMFWYRQDPGLGLRLIYFSYDVKMKEKGDIPEGYSVSREKKERFSLILESASTNQTSMYLCASSHTLVPQHFGDGTRLSIL.

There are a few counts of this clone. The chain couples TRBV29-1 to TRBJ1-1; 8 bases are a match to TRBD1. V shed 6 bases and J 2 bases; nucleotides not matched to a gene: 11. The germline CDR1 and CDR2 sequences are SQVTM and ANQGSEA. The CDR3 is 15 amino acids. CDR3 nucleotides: TGCAGCGTATCTGCCCGGGACAGGACTAACACTGAAGCTTTCTTT. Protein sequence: CSVSARDRTNTEAFF.

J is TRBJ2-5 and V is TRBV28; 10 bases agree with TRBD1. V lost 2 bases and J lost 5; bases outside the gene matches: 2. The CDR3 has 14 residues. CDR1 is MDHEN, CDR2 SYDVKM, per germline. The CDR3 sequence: CASSLGTGAETQYF. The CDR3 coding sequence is TGTGCCAGCAGTTTAGGGACAGGGGCCGAGACCCAGTACTTC.

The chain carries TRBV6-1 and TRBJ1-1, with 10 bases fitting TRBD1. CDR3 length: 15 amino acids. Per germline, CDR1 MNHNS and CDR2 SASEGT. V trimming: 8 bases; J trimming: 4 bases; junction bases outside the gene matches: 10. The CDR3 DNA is TGTGCCAGCGGTAAGACAGGGGGCGGGAGCACTGAAGCTTTCTTT. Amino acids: CASGKTGGGSTEAFF.

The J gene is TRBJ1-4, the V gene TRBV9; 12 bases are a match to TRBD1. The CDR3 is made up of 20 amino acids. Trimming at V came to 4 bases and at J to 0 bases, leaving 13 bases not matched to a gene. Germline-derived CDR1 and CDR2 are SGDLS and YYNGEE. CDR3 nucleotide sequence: TGTGCCAGCAGCTCGGGACAGGGGGCCCCTTATTTTGCAACTAATGAAAAACTGTTTTTT. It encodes CASSSGQGAPYFATNEKLFF.